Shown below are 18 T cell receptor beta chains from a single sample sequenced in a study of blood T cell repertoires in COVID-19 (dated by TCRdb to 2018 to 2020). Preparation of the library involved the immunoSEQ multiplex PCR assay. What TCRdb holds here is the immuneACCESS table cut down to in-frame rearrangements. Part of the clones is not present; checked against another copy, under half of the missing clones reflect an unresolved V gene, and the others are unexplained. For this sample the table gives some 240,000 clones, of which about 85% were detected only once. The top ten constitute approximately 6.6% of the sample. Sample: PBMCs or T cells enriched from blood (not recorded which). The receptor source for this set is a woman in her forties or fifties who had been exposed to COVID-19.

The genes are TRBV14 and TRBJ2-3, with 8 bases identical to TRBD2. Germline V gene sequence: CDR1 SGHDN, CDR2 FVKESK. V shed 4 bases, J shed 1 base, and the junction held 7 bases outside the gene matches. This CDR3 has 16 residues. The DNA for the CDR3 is TGTGCCAGCAGCCGAGAGCGGGGGCTCGGCACAGATACGCAGTATTTT. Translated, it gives CASSRERGLGTDTQYF.

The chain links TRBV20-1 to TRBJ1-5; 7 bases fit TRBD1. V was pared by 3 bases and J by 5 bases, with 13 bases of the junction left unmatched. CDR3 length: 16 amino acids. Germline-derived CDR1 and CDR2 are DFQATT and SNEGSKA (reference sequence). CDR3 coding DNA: TGCAGTGCTAGTTCGACAGGGATCGGCCCCGATCAGCCCCAGCATTTT. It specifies CSASSTGIGPDQPQHF.

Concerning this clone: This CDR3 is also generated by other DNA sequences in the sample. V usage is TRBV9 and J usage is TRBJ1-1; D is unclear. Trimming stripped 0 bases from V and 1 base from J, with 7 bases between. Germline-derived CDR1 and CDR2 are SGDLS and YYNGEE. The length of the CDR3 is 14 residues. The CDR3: CASSVGGRNTEAFF. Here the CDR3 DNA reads TGTGCCAGCAGCGTAGGAGGGCGGAACACTGAAGCTTTCTTT. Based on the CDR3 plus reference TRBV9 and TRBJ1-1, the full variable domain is DSGVTQTPKHLITATGQRVTLRCSPRSGDLSVYWYQQSLDQGLQFLIQYYNGEERAKGNILERFSAQQFPDLHSELNLSSLELGDSALYFCASSVGGRNTEAFFGQGTRLTVV.

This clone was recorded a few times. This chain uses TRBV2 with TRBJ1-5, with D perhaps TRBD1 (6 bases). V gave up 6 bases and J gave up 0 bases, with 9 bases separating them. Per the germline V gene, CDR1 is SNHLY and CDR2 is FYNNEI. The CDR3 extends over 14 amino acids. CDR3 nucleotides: TGTGCCAGCAGGAAAGGGGGTAGCAATCAGCCCCAGCATTTT. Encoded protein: CASRKGGSNQPQHF.

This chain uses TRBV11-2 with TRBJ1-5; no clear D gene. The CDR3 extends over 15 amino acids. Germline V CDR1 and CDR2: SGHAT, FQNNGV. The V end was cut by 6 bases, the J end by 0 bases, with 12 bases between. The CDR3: CASSRGGNSNQPQHF. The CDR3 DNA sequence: TGTGCCAGCAGTCGAGGAGGGAATAGCAATCAGCCCCAGCATTTT.

The CDR3 nucleotides read TGTGCCACCAGCAGAGGTCCTTTGGGACAAAGGGATCAGCCCCAGCATTTT. Its protein is CATSRGPLGQRDQPQHF. The chain couples TRBV15 to TRBJ1-5; maybe TRBD1 (6 bases). Germline CDR1 reads LNHNV; CDR2 reads YYDKDF (reference sequence). The ends were cut back, 1 base at V and 5 bases at J, with 18 bases in the middle. CDR3 length: 17 residues.

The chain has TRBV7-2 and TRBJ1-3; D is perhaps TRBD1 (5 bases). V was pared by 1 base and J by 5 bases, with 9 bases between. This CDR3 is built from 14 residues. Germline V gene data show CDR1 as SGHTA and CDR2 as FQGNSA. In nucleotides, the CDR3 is TGTGCCAGCAGCTTAGTGGCAGGGCGAAACACCATATATTTT. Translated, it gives CASSLVAGRNTIYF.

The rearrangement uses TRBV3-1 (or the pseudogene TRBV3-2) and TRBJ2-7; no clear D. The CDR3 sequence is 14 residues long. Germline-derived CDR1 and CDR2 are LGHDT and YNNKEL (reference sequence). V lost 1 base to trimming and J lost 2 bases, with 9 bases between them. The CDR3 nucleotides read TGTGCCAGCAGCCAAGCACGGTTTCCCTACGAGCAGTACTTC. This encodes CASSQARFPYEQYF.

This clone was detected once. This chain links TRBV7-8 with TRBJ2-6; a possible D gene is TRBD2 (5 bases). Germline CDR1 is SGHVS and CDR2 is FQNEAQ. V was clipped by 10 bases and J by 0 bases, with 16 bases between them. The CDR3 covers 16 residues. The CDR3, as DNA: TGTGCCACCACCAGAGAGGGTTACTCTGGGGCCAACGTCCTGACTTTC. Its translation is CATTREGYSGANVLTF.

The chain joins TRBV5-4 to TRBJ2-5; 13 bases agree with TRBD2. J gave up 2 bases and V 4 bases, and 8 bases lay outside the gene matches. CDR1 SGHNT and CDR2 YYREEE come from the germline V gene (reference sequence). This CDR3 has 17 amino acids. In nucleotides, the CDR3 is TGTGCCAGCAGCCCGGTCCCGGGACTAGCGGGGCAAGAGACCCAGTACTTC. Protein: CASSPVPGLAGQETQYF. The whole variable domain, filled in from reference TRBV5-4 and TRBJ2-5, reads ETGVTQSPTHLIKTRGQQVTLRCSSQSGHNTVSWYQQALGQGPQFIFQYYREEENGRGNFPPRFSGLQFPNYSSELNVNALELDDSALYLCASSPVPGLAGQETQYFGPGTRLLVL.

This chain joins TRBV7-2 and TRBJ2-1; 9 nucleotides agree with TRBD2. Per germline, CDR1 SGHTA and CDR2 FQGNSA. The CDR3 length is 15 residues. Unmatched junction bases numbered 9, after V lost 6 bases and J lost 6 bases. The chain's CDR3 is CASRTRLAASNEQFF. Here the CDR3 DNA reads TGTGCCAGCAGGACAAGACTAGCGGCCTCCAATGAGCAGTTCTTC.

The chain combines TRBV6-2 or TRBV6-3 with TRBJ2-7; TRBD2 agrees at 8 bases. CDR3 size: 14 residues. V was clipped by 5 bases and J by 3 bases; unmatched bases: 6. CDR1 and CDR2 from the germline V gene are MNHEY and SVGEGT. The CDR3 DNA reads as TGTGCCAGCAGTATACGGGGGGGCCTCTACGAGCAGTACTTC. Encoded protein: CASSIRGGLYEQYF.

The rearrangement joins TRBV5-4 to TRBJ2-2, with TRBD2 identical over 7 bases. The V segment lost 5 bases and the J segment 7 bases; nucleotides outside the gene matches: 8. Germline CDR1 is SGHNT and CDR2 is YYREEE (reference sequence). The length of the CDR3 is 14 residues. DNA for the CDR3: TGTGCCAGCAGTCTGCCTGGGGGGGGCGGGGAGCTGTTTTTT. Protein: CASSLPGGGGELFF.

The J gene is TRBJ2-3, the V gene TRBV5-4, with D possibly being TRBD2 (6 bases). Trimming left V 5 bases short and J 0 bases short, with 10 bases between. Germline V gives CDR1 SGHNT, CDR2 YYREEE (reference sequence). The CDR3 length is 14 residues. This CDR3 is CASRRDWSTDTQYF. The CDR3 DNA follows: TGTGCCAGCAGGAGGGACTGGAGCACAGATACGCAGTATTTT.

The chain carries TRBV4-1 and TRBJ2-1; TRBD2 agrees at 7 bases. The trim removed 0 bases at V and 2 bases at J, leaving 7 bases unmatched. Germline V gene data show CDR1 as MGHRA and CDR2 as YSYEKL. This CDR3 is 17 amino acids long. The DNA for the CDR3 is TGCGCCAGCAGCCAAGATGGGGGGGGTCTCCCCTACAATGAGCAGTTCTTC. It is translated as CASSQDGGGLPYNEQFF.

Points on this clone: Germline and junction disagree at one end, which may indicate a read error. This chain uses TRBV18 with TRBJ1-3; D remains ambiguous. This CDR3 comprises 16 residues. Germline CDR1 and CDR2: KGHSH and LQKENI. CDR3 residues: CASSPPAPRAGNTIYF. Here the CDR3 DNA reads TGTGCCAGCTCCCCACCAGCCCCGAGGGCTGGAAACACCATATATTTT.

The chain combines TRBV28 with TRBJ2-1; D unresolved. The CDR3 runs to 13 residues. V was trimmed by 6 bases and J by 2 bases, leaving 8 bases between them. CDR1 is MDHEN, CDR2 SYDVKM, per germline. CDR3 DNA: TGTGCCAGCAGGTGGGCCACCTACAATGAGCAGTTCTTC. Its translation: CASRWATYNEQFF.

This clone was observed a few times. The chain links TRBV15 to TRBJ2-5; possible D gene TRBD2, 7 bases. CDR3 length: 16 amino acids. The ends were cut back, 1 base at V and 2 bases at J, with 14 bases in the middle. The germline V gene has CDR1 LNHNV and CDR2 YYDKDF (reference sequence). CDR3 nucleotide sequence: TGTGCCACCAGCAGAGCTTGGGGGGGGCCACAAGAGACCCAGTACTTC. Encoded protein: CATSRAWGGPQETQYF.